This entry lists 10 T cell receptor beta chains sequenced from one sample in a study of immune evolution from preneoplasia to lung adenocarcinoma. Data came from immunoSEQ multiplex PCR; TCRdb stores just in-frame clones and leaves some out. The repertoire consists of thousands of clones, with 65% to 85% occurring once and the leading ten covering roughly 6%. Sequences were obtained from FFPE minimally invasive lung adenocarcinoma tissue. The receptors shown here come from a person between 50 and 69 years old with lung adenocarcinoma.

The rearrangement joins TRBV5-1 to TRBJ2-5; 11 bases map to TRBD2. J was trimmed by 2 bases and V by 2 bases; bases with no gene match: 11. The CDR3 spans 18 residues. Germline V gene sequence: CDR1 SGHRS, CDR2 YFSETQ. The chain's CDR3 is CASSLGGASGGFQETQYF. Written as DNA, the CDR3 is TGCGCCAGCAGCTTAGGAGGGGCTAGCGGGGGGTTTCAAGAGACCCAGTACTTC.

V and J are TRBV4-2 and TRBJ1-4; possibly TRBD1 for D (6 bases). The CDR3 sequence is 16 residues long. Trimming left V 2 bases short and J 2 bases short, with 12 bases between. Per germline, CDR1 LGHNA and CDR2 YNFKEQ. The DNA for the CDR3 is TGTGCCAGCAGCCAAACAGGGCGCGACACTAATGAAAAACTGTTTTTT. Its translation is CASSQTGRDTNEKLFF.

The J gene is TRBJ2-5, the V gene TRBV28; no reliable D call. The J call may be mistaken, given a closer DNA end match to TRBJ2-7. This CDR3 contains 16 residues. From germline, CDR1 is MDHEN and CDR2 SYDVKM. The CDR3 nucleotides read TGTGCCAGCAGTTTCTGGGGTTCGACTCTTACCTACGAGCAGTACTTC. Translating gives CASSFWGSTLTYEQYF.

The chain links TRBV5-6 to TRBJ2-5; TRBD2 is a possible D gene (5 bases). V was clipped by 4 bases and J by 4 bases, with 17 bases between them. CDR1 and CDR2 (germline): SGHDT, YYEEEE. CDR3 size: 15 residues. The DNA for the CDR3 is TGTGCCAGCAGCACAAATATGGAGGCTTCAGAGACCCAGTACTTC. It is translated as CASSTNMEASETQYF.

The gene calls are TRBV5-1 and TRBJ2-2; 10 bases are shared with TRBD2. V shed 4 bases, J shed 6 bases, and the junction held 6 bases outside the gene matches. The CDR3 sequence is 15 residues long. Germline values: CDR1 SGHRS, CDR2 YFSETQ. As DNA, the CDR3 is TGCGCCAGCAGCCCGACTAGCGGGTCAGCCGGGGAGCTGTTTTTT. Translating gives CASSPTSGSAGELFF.

The J gene is TRBJ2-5, the V gene TRBV7-2, with 14 bases that match TRBD2. The CDR3 spans 19 residues. V was clipped by 5 bases and J by 0 bases; unmatched bases: 11. The germline gives CDR1 SGHTA, CDR2 FQGNSA. CDR3 amino acids: CASSPGLAGVYLYQETQYF. The CDR3 DNA reads as TGTGCCAGCAGCCCGGGACTAGCGGGAGTGTATCTCTACCAAGAGACCCAGTACTTC.

This sequence joins TRBV4-3 and TRBJ1-2; D call uncertain. Trimming cost V 0 bases and J 6 bases, with 14 bases left between them. The CDR3 runs to 15 residues. Germline-derived CDR1 and CDR2 are LGHNA and YSLEER. The CDR3 DNA is TGCGCCAGCAGCCAAGATGGTAGGATCTTCGATGGCTACACCTTC. Translated, it gives CASSQDGRIFDGYTF.

The chain employs TRBV7-2 and TRBJ2-1; D unresolved. The ends were cut back, 5 bases at V and 4 bases at J, with 18 bases in the middle. Germline V gene sequence: CDR1 SGHTA, CDR2 FQGNSA. The CDR3 covers 16 residues. CDR3 sequence reads: CASSPQNDGLYNEQFF. Here the CDR3 DNA reads TGTGCCAGCAGCCCCCAAAATGATGGGCTATACAATGAGCAGTTCTTC. Complete variable domain (other parts from reference TRBV7-2 and TRBJ2-1): GAGVSQSPSNKVTEKGKDVELRCDPISGHTALYWYRQSLGQGLEFLIYFQGNSAPDKSGLPSDRFSAERTGGSVSTLTIQRTQQEDSAVYLCASSPQNDGLYNEQFFGPGTRLTVL.

The rearrangement joins TRBV5-4 to TRBJ2-7; 7 positions agree with TRBD1. Germline CDR1 reads SGHNT; CDR2 reads YYREEE (reference sequence). CDR3 length: 16 amino acids. The V and J ends lost 1 base and 2 bases, in that order; junction bases with no gene match: 9. CDR3 sequence reads: CASSLSRDRITYEQYF. The CDR3, as DNA: TGTGCCAGCAGCTTGAGCCGGGACAGAATTACCTACGAGCAGTACTTC.

V gene TRBV5-6 combines with J gene TRBJ2-5; D might be TRBD2 (6 bases). This CDR3 spans 15 amino acids. From germline, CDR1 is SGHDT and CDR2 YYEEEE. V lost 0 bases, J lost 2 bases, and 11 bases lay in between. The CDR3 here is CASSLGPAGQETQYF. The CDR3 nucleotides read TGTGCCAGCAGCTTGGGTCCGGCGGGACAAGAGACCCAGTACTTC.